This T cell receptor (beta chain) stems from a study of T-cell reconstitution after alpha-beta-depleted transplantation in children. Molecular barcoding with unique molecular identifiers was used for the TCRbeta library. MiXCR was run by TCRdb on the PCR reads, yielding one entry per CDR3 protein. The sample comprises a few hundred thousand distinct CDR3 sequences, 9.7% of which are singletons, and about 5.4% rests with the top ten. Trimming removed 4 bases from V and 5 bases from J; junction bases left unmatched: 2. The germline V gene encodes CDR1 SGHAT and CDR2 FQNNGV. CDR3 length: 15 amino acids. This clonotype has ten or more counts.

This receptor was obtained from a human donor who donated a stem cell graft to a child with SCID. The chain uses TRBV11-2 and TRBJ2-2; TRBD1 matches 12 bases. The source was PBMCs from the stem cell graft donor, collected from the stem cell graft. CDR3 sequence reads: CASSWDRGRTGELFF. For the CDR3, the DNA is TGTGCCAGCAGCTGGGACAGGGGGCGAACCGGGGAGCTGTTTTTT.